These T cell receptor beta chains were read from a single sample in a study of OX40 agonist ivuxolimab in advanced cancers. Sequencing used immunoSEQ multiplex PCR; TCRdb keeps in-frame clones, though not all of them. This sample has about 50,000 clones, with roughly 88% found just once. Sequenced here: CD4+ or CD8+ T cells sorted from blood, sampled in a trial of the OX40 agonist ivuxolimab. All receptors derive from an adult with an advanced solid tumor such as melanoma, head and neck, liver or kidney cancer. The CDR3 runs from the conserved cysteine through the conserved F or W. Each record gives: CDR3 protein, CDR3 DNA, V gene, D gene, J gene, clone size. A D gene is named only where the DNA matches it firmly. Rows may omit the clone size; those that give it use once, few, many or a size class.

CDR3aa: CASSDGGQVYEQYF; CDR3nt: TGCGCCAGCAGTGACGGGGGGCAGGTTTACGAGCAGTACTTC; v_gene: TRBV10-2; d_gene: NA; j_gene: TRBJ2-7; abundance: NA
CDR3aa: CASSEMDRGDYEQYF; CDR3nt: TGTGCCAGCAGTGAAATGGACAGGGGCGATTACGAGCAGTACTTC; v_gene: TRBV2; d_gene: TRBD1; j_gene: TRBJ2-7; abundance: NA
CDR3aa: CASTLDGRSYNEQFF; CDR3nt: TGTGCCAGCACCTTGGACGGCCGCTCCTACAATGAGCAGTTCTTC; v_gene: TRBV28; d_gene: NA; j_gene: TRBJ2-1; abundance: NA
CDR3aa: CASSSPLAGGVRQPQHF; CDR3nt: TGTGCCAGTAGTAGCCCATTAGCAGGGGGTGTGCGTCAGCCCCAGCATTTT; v_gene: TRBV19; d_gene: TRBD1; j_gene: TRBJ1-5; abundance: few
CDR3aa: CASSRDRNTEAFF; CDR3nt: TGTGCCAGCAGCCGCGACAGGAACACTGAAGCTTTCTTT; v_gene: TRBV5-4; d_gene: NA; j_gene: TRBJ1-1; abundance: once
CDR3aa: CASSSGLGGYNEQFF; CDR3nt: TGTGCCAGCAGCTCGGGACTAGGTGGCTACAATGAGCAGTTCTTC; v_gene: TRBV7-3; d_gene: TRBD2; j_gene: TRBJ2-1; abundance: NA
CDR3aa: CASSFGTGSFYEQYF; CDR3nt: TGTGCCAGCAGCTTTGGGACAGGGTCCTTCTACGAGCAGTACTTC; v_gene: TRBV5-6; d_gene: TRBD1; j_gene: TRBJ2-7; abundance: NA
CDR3aa: CASSQDNEKLFF; CDR3nt: TGCGCCAGCAGCCAAGATAATGAAAAACTGTTTTTT; v_gene: TRBV4-1; d_gene: NA; j_gene: TRBJ1-4; abundance: NA
CDR3aa: CASSQRDLQGRSGNTIYF; CDR3nt: TGCGCCAGCAGCCAAAGAGATCTACAGGGGAGATCGGGAAACACCATATATTTT; v_gene: TRBV4-1; d_gene: TRBD1; j_gene: TRBJ1-3; abundance: NA
CDR3aa: CASSQISLSPGNSPLHF; CDR3nt: TGCGCCAGCAGCCAAATCTCCCTGTCCCCCGGCAATTCACCCCTCCACTTT; v_gene: TRBV4-1; d_gene: NA; j_gene: TRBJ1-6; abundance: NA
CDR3aa: CSVRTGGGYGYTF; CDR3nt: TGCAGCGTCCGGACAGGGGGCGGCTATGGCTACACCTTC; v_gene: TRBV29-1; d_gene: TRBD1; j_gene: TRBJ1-2; abundance: once
CDR3aa: CASSLSGGIEQFF; CDR3nt: TGTGCCAGCAGCCTGAGTGGGGGGATTGAGCAGTTCTTC; v_gene: TRBV14; d_gene: NA; j_gene: TRBJ2-1; abundance: NA
CDR3aa: CASSQGQGWDEQYF; CDR3nt: TGTGCCAGCAGTCAAGGGCAGGGGTGGGACGAGCAGTACTTC; v_gene: TRBV27; d_gene: NA; j_gene: TRBJ2-7; abundance: NA
CDR3aa: CASSLGISGYEQYF; CDR3nt: TGTGCCAGCAGCTTAGGAATTAGTGGATACGAGCAGTACTTC; v_gene: TRBV7-2; d_gene: NA; j_gene: TRBJ2-7; abundance: NA
CDR3aa: CASSFGNTGELFF; CDR3nt: TGTGCCAGCAGCTTCGGAAACACCGGGGAGCTGTTTTTT; v_gene: TRBV11-3; d_gene: NA; j_gene: TRBJ2-2; abundance: NA
CDR3aa: CATDKREGTDTQYF; CDR3nt: TGTGCCACCGATAAGCGGGAGGGCACAGATACGCAGTATTTT; v_gene: TRBV19; d_gene: TRBD2; j_gene: TRBJ2-3; abundance: NA
CDR3aa: CASSRDASGNTIYF; CDR3nt: TGCGCCAGCAGCCGAGACGCGTCTGGAAACACCATATATTTT; v_gene: TRBV5-1; d_gene: NA; j_gene: TRBJ1-3; abundance: NA
CDR3aa: CASSPGRRAGQETQYF; CDR3nt: TGTGCCAGCAGCCCCGGGCGGCGGGCCGGGCAAGAGACCCAGTACTTC; v_gene: TRBV11-2; d_gene: NA; j_gene: TRBJ2-5; abundance: once
CDR3aa: CASSYDVANYGYTF; CDR3nt: TGTGCCAGCAGTTACGACGTAGCTAACTATGGCTACACCTTC; v_gene: TRBV6-5; d_gene: NA; j_gene: TRBJ1-2; abundance: once
CDR3aa: CATSRVDSSYNSPLHF; CDR3nt: TGTGCCACCAGCAGAGTCGACAGCTCCTATAATTCACCCCTCCACTTT; v_gene: TRBV15; d_gene: NA; j_gene: TRBJ1-6; abundance: NA
CDR3aa: CASSPRALPEAFF; CDR3nt: TGTGCCAGCAGCCCCCGGGCCCTCCCTGAAGCTTTCTTT; v_gene: TRBV2; d_gene: NA; j_gene: TRBJ1-1; abundance: few
CDR3aa: CASGTSTQTQYF; CDR3nt: TGTGCCAGCGGGACTAGCACACAGACCCAGTACTTC; v_gene: TRBV28; d_gene: TRBD2; j_gene: TRBJ2-5; abundance: NA
CDR3aa: CASSYDRGGNQPQHF; CDR3nt: TGTGCCAGCAGCTACGACAGGGGTGGGAATCAGCCCCAGCATTTT; v_gene: TRBV28; d_gene: TRBD1; j_gene: TRBJ1-5; abundance: NA
CDR3aa: CASSQDSGGNQPQHF; CDR3nt: TGCGCCAGCAGCCAAGATTCTGGGGGCAATCAGCCCCAGCATTTT; v_gene: TRBV4-3; d_gene: NA; j_gene: TRBJ1-5; abundance: NA